Shown below are 10 T cell receptor beta chains from a single sample sequenced in a study of OX40 agonist ivuxolimab in advanced cancers. Library preparation used the immunoSEQ multiplex PCR assay. TCRdb took over this immuneACCESS table, retaining in-frame rearrangements with V and J assigned. Such tables are incomplete; in checked studies, under half of the missing clones stem from an unresolved V gene, and the remainder is unexplained. Here the sample has over 100,000 clones; just over 90% occur a single time. The ten largest clones represent around 0.15% of the sample. The sample in question was CD4+ or CD8+ T cells sorted from blood, obtained in a trial of the OX40 agonist ivuxolimab. The receptors here all came from an adult with an advanced solid tumor such as melanoma, head and neck, liver or kidney cancer.

The V and J genes are TRBV5-1 and TRBJ2-7, with 8 bases identical to TRBD2. Per germline, CDR1 SGHRS and CDR2 YFSETQ. V shed 1 base and J 5 bases; nucleotides not matched to a gene: 5. The CDR3 is 14 amino acids. The CDR3, as DNA: TGCGCCAGCAGCTTGTTAGTAGCGGGAAACGAGCAGTACTTC. This sequence encodes CASSLLVAGNEQYF.

This chain uses TRBV5-1 with TRBJ1-4; D uncertain. This CDR3 is built from 14 residues. Germline lookup yields CDR1 SGHRS and CDR2 YFSETQ. V was pared by 3 bases and J by 3 bases, with 9 bases between. CDR3 protein: CASSSRTANEKLFF. The CDR3 nucleotides are TGCGCCAGCAGCTCGAGGACGGCTAATGAAAAACTGTTTTTT.

The gene calls are TRBV9 and TRBJ2-1; perhaps TRBD2 as D (6 bases). The germline gives CDR1 SGDLS, CDR2 YYNGEE. CDR3 length: 15 residues. V lost 1 base, J lost 8 bases, and 16 bases lay in between. The CDR3 loop reads CASSVWLATGDEQFF. DNA of the CDR3: TGTGCCAGCAGCGTATGGCTAGCAACGGGGGATGAGCAGTTCTTC.

The V call is TRBV9, the J call TRBJ2-7, with 7 bases lining up with TRBD2. The CDR3 spans 15 residues. The J segment lost 6 bases and the V segment lost 0 bases, leaving 9 bases of the junction unmatched. Germline V CDR1 and CDR2: SGDLS, YYNGEE. DNA of the CDR3: TGTGCCAGCAGCGTAGCCCCGCAGAGCGGGGCCGAGCAGTACTTC. This sequence encodes CASSVAPQSGAEQYF.

The chain combines TRBV18 with TRBJ1-2; D possibly corresponds to TRBD1 (5 bases). Between the trimmed V and J ends, which lost 6 bases and 7 bases, there was a span of 21 bases. This CDR3 region has 15 residues. Germline-derived CDR1 and CDR2 are KGHSH and LQKENI. CDR3 in DNA: TGTGCCAGCTCCGAAGGAGGGACCTTAGTAGGTGGCTACACCTTC. Its protein is CASSEGGTLVGGYTF.

V is TRBV5-8 and J is TRBJ2-3, with TRBD2 identical over 14 bases. Germline V gene sequence: CDR1 SGHTS, CDR2 YDEGEE. The CDR3 is made up of 16 amino acids. J lost 5 bases, V lost 4 bases, and 6 bases had no gene match. CDR3: CASSLGLAGVVDTQYF. The CDR3 region has the DNA TGTGCCAGCAGCCTGGGACTAGCGGGAGTAGTAGATACGCAGTATTTT.

The CDR3 nucleotides read TGTGCCAGCAGCGTGGTCGGCTACGAGCAGTACTTC. Translated: CASSVVGYEQYF. The J gene is TRBJ2-7, the V gene TRBV9, with D unclear. Germline-derived CDR1 and CDR2 are SGDLS and YYNGEE. With 2 bases removed from V and 3 bases from J, the gap between germline ends came to 6 bases. The CDR3 covers 12 residues.

Ten or more counts support this clone. The chain joins TRBV4-2 to TRBJ1-2; D gene ambiguous. In germline, CDR1 is LGHNA, CDR2 YNFKEQ. Trimming pared 0 bases from V and 3 bases from J, leaving 8 bases between. CDR3 length: 14 residues. The CDR3 bases are TGTGCCAGCAGCCAAGATGGTCAGGACTATGGCTACACCTTC. It yields the protein CASSQDGQDYGYTF.

The chain links TRBV7-8 to TRBJ2-1, with TRBD1 matching 8 bases. Germline V gene lookup returns CDR1 SGHVS and CDR2 FQNEAQ. The CDR3 runs to 16 residues. The V and J ends lost 5 bases and 1 base, in that order; junction bases with no gene match: 7. CDR3 protein: CASSTGQGLSYNEQFF. CDR3 DNA: TGTGCCAGCAGCACTGGACAGGGTCTGTCCTACAATGAGCAGTTCTTC.

The chain uses TRBV30 and TRBJ1-2; tentatively, D is TRBD1 (5 bases). Per germline, CDR1 GTSNPN and CDR2 SVGIG (reference sequence). V dropped 0 bases and J dropped 4 bases, with 9 bases sitting between them. The CDR3 consists of 13 residues. The CDR3 loop reads CAWSVKGPYGYTF. CDR3 sequence (DNA): TGTGCCTGGAGTGTAAAGGGGCCCTATGGCTACACCTTC.